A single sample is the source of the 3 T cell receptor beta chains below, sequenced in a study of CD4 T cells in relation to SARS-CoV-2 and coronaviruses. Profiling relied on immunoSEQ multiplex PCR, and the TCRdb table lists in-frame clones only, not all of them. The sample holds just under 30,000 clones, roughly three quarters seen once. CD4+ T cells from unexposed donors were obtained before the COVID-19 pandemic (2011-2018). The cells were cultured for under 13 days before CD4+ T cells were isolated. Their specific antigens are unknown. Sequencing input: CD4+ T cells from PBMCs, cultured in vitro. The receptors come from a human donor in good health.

The CDR3 sequence is CASSRERTQRGTQYF. The CDR3 DNA sequence: TGTGCCAGCAGCCGAGAGAGGACACAGAGGGGGACCCAGTACTTC. J is TRBJ2-5 and V is TRBV3-1 (or the pseudogene TRBV3-2); TRBD1 or TRBD2 may be the D gene (5 bases each). Between the trimmed V and J ends, which lost 4 bases and 7 bases, there was a span of 19 bases. The CDR3 is made up of 15 amino acids. The germline gives CDR1 LGHDT, CDR2 YNNKEL (reference sequence).

The CDR3 loop reads CASSVRRNSEAFF. The CDR3 nucleotides read TGTGCCAGCAGCGTACGGCGTAATTCTGAAGCTTTCTTT. The chain employs TRBV9 and TRBJ1-1; unclear D gene. The CDR3 covers 13 residues. From germline, CDR1 is SGDLS and CDR2 YYNGEE. V was cut by 1 base and J by 6 bases, with 10 bases left in between.

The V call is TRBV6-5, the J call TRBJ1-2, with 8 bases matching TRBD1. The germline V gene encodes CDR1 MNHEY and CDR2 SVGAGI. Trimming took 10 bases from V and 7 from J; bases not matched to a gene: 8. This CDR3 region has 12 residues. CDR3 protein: CATQTGAPGYTF. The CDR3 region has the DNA TGTGCCACTCAGACAGGGGCGCCTGGCTACACCTTC.